The TCR beta chain described here comes from a study of blood T cell repertoires in COVID-19. Study context: The study drew acute and convalescent COVID-19 samples from the United States, Italy and Spain. Sources were T cells, B-cell-depleted T cells, or PBMCs; the material itself was cDNA or gDNA.

Produced via immunoSEQ multiplex PCR; TCRdb's table is partial and in-frame only. The repertoire holds 150,000 to 200,000 clones, approximately 90% seen once, with 0.88% in the top ten. The CDR3 length is 13 residues. V lost 3 bases, J lost 3 bases, and 8 bases lay in between. CDR1 is MNHEY and CDR2 is SVGAGI in the germline V gene. The clonotype originates from a woman between 18 and 29 years old who had recovered from COVID-19. Sequencing was performed on peripheral blood. The chain carries TRBV6-5 and TRBJ1-2; D gene ambiguous. The CDR3 sequence is CASSYTVDYGYTF. DNA for the CDR3: TGTGCCAGCAGTTATACAGTTGACTATGGCTACACCTTC.